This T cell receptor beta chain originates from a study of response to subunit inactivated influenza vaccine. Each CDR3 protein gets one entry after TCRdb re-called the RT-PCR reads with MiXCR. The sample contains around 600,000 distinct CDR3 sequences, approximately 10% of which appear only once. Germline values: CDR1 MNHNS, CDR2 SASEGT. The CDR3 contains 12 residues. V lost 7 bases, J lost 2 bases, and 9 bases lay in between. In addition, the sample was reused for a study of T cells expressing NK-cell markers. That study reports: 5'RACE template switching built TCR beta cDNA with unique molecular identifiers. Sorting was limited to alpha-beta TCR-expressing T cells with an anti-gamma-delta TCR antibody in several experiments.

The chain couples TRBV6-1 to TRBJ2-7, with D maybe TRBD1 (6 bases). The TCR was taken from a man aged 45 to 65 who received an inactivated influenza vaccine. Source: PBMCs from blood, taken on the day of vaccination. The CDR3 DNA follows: TGTGCCAGCACCAGGGACACCTACGAGCAGTACTTC. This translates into CASTRDTYEQYF.